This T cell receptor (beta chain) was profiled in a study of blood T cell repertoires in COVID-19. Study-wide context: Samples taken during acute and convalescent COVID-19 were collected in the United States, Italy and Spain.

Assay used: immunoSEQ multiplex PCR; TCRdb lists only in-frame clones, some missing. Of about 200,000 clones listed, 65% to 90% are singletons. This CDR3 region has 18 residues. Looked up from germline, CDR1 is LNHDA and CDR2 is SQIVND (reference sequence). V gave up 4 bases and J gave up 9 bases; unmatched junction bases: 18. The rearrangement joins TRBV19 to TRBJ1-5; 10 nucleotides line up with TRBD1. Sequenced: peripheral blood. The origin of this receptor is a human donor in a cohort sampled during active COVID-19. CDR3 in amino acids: CASSNPRFGQGGFGPQHF. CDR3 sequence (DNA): TGTGCCAGTAGTAACCCACGATTCGGACAGGGGGGGTTCGGGCCCCAGCATTTT.